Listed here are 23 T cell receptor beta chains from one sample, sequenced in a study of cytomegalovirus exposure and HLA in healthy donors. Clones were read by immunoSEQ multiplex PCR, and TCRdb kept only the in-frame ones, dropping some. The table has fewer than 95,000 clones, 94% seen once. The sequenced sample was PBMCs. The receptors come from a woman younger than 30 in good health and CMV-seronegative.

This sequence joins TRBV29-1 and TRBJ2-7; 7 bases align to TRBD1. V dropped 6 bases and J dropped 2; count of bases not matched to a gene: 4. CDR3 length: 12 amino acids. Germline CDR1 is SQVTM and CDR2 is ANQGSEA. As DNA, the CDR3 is TGCAGCGTCGAGACAGGGCCCTACGAGCAGTACTTC. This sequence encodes CSVETGPYEQYF.

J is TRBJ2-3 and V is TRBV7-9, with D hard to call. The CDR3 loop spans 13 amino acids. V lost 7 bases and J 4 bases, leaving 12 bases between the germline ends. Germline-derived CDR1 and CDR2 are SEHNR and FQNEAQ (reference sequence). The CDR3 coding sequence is TGTGCCAGCATTAGCAAGGTATCAGATACGCAGTATTTT. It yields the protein CASISKVSDTQYF.

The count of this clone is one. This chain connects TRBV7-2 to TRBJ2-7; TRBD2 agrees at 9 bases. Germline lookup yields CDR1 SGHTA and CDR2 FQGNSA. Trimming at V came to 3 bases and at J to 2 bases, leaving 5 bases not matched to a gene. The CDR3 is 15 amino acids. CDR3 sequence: CASSFQRGVPYEQYF. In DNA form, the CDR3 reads TGTGCCAGCAGCTTCCAGCGGGGGGTTCCCTACGAGCAGTACTTC.

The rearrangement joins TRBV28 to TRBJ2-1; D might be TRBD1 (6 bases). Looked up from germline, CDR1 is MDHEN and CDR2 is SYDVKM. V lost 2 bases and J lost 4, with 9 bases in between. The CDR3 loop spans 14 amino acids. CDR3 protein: CASSLTGQYNEQFF. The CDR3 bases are TGTGCCAGCAGTTTAACCGGACAGTACAATGAGCAGTTCTTC.

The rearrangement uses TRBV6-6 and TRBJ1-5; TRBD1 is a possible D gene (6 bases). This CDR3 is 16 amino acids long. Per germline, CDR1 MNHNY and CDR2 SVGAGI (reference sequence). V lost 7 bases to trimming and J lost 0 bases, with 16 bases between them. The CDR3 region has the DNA TGTGCCAGCACCTACAGGGCAGCAGATAGCAATCAGCCCCAGCATTTT. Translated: CASTYRAADSNQPQHF.

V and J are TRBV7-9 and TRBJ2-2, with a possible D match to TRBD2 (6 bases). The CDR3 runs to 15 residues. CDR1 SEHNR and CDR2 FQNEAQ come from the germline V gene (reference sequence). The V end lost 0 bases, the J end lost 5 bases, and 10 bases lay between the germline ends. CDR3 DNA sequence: TGTGCCAGCAGCTTAGCGGGGGGACGGACCGGGGAGCTGTTTTTT. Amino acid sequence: CASSLAGGRTGELFF. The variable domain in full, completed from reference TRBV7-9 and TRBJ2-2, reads DTGVSQNPRHKITKRGQNVTFRCDPISEHNRLYWYRQTLGQGPEFLTYFQNEAQLEKSRLLSDRFSAERPKGSFSTLEIQRTEQGDSAMYLCASSLAGGRTGELFFGEGSRLTVL.

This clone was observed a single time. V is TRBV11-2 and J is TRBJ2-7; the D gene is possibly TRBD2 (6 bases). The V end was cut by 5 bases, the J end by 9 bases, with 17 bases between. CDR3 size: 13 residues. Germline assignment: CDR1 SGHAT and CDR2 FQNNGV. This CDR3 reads CASSLRGTQRQYF. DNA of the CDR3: TGTGCCAGCAGCCTAAGAGGGACTCAACGGCAGTACTTC.

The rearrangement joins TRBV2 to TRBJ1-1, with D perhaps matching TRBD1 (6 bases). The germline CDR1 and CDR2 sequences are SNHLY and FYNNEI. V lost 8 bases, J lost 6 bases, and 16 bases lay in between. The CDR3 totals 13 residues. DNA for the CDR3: TGTGCCAGCCGGGTTGGACAGCGCGCTGAAGCTTTCTTT. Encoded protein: CASRVGQRAEAFF.

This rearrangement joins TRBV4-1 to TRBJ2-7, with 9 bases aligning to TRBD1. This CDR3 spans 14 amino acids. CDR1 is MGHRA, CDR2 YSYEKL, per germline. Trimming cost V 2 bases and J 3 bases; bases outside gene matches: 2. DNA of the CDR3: TGCGCCAGCAGCCAAAGGGACAGGGACTACGAGCAGTACTTC. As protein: CASSQRDRDYEQYF.

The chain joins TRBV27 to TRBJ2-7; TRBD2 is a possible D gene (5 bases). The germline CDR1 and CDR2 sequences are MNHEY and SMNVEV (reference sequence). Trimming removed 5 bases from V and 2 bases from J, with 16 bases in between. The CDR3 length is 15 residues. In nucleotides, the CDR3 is TGTGCCAGCAGTCACGCCAACGACGGGACCTACGAGCAGTACTTC. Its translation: CASSHANDGTYEQYF.

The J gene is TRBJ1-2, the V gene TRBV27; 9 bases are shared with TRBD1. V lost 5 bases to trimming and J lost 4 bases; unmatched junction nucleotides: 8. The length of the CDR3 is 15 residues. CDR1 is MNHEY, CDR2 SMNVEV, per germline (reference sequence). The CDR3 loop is CASSLRTGDLYGYTF. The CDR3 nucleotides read TGTGCCAGCAGTCTGCGGACAGGGGACCTCTATGGCTACACCTTC.

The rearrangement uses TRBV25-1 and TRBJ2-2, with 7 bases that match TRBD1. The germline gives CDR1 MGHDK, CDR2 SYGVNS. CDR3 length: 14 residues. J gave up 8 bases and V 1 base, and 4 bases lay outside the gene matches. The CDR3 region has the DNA TGTGCCAGCAGTGAATGGACAGGAGAAGGGGAGCTGTTTTTT. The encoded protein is CASSEWTGEGELFF.

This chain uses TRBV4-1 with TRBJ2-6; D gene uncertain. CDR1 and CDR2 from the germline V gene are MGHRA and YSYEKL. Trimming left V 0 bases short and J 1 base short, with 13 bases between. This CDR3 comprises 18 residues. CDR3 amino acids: CASSQDPAGSSGANVLTF. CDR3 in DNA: TGCGCCAGCAGCCAAGATCCGGCAGGTAGTTCTGGGGCCAACGTCCTGACTTTC.

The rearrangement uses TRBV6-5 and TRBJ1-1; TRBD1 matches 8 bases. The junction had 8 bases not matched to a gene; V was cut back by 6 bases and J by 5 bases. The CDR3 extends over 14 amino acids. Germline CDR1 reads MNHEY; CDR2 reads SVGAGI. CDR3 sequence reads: CASRLGQGGTEAFF. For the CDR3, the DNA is TGTGCCAGCAGACTCGGACAGGGAGGGACTGAAGCTTTCTTT.

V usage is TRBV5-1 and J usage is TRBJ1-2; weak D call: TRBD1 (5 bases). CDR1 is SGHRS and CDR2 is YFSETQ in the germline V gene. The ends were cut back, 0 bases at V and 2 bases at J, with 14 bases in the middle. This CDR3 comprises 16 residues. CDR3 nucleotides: TGCGCCAGCAGCTTGGATATAGGGGTGAACAACTATGGCTACACCTTC. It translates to CASSLDIGVNNYGYTF.

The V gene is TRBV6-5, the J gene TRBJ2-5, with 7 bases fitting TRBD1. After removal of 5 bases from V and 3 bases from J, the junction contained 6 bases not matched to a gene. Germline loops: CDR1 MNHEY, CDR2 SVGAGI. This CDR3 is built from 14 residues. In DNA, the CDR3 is TGTGCCAGCAGTATCCGACAGGGTAAAGAGACCCAGTACTTC. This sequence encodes CASSIRQGKETQYF.

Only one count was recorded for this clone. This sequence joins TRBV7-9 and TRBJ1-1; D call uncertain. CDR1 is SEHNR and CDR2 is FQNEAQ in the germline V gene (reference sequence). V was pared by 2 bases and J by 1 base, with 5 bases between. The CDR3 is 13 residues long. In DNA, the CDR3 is TGTGCCAGCAGCTTAATCCGGAACACTGAAGCTTTCTTT. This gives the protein CASSLIRNTEAFF.

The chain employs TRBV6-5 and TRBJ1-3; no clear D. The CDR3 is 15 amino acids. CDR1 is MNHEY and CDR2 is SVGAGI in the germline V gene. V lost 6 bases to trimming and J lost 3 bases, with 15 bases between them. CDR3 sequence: CASSADSTGGNTIYF. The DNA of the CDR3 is TGTGCCAGCAGCGCGGACTCTACTGGTGGAAACACCATATATTTT.

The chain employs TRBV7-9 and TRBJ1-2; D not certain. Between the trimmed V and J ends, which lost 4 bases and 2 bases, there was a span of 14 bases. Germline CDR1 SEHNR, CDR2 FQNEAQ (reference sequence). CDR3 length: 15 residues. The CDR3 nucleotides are TGTGCCAGCAGCTCTAGCGACGGAATGAACTATGGCTACACCTTC. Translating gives CASSSSDGMNYGYTF.

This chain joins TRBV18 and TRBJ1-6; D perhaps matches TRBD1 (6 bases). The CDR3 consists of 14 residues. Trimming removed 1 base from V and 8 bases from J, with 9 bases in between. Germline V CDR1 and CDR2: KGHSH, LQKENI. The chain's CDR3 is CASSPREGDSPLHF. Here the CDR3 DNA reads TGTGCCAGCTCACCACGGGAGGGGGATTCACCCCTCCACTTT. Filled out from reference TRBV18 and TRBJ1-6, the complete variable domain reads NAGVMQNPRHLVRRRGQEARLRCSPMKGHSHVYWYRQLPEEGLKFMVYLQKENIIDESGMPKERFSAEFPKEGPSILRIQQVVRGDSAAYFCASSPREGDSPLHFGNGTRLTVT.

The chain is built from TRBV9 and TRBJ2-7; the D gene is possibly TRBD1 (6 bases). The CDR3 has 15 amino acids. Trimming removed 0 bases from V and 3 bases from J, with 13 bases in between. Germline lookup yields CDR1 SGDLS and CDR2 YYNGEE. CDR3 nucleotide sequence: TGTGCCAGCAGCGTAGCAGGGGACATCATCTACGAGCAGTACTTC. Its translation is CASSVAGDIIYEQYF. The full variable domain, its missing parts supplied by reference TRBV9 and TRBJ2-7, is DSGVTQTPKHLITATGQRVTLRCSPRSGDLSVYWYQQSLDQGLQFLIQYYNGEERAKGNILERFSAQQFPDLHSELNLSSLELGDSALYFCASSVAGDIIYEQYFGPGTRLTVT.

The CDR3 protein is CASSLEDSRVDKRNTEAFF. CDR3 sequence (DNA): TGTGCCAGCAGCTTGGAAGATTCCAGGGTTGACAAGAGGAACACTGAAGCTTTCTTT. The rearrangement joins TRBV5-5 to TRBJ1-1, with D possibly matching TRBD1 (5 bases). The V end was cut by 0 bases, the J end by 1 base, with 22 bases between. CDR3 length: 19 residues. Germline V gene sequence: CDR1 SGHKS, CDR2 YYEKEE (reference sequence). Based on the CDR3 plus reference TRBV5-5 and TRBJ1-1, the full variable domain is DAGVTQSPTHLIKTRGQQVTLRCSPISGHKSVSWYQQVLGQGPQFIFQYYEKEERGRGNFPDRFSARQFPNYSSELNVNALLLGDSALYLCASSLEDSRVDKRNTEAFFGQGTRLTVV.

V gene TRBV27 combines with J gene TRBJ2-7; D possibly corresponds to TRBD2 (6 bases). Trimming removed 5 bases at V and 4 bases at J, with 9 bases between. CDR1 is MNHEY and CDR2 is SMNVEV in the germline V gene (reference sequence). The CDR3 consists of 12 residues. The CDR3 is CASSPGLYEQYF. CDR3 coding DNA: TGTGCCAGCAGTCCGGGACTTTACGAGCAGTACTTC.